This T cell receptor (beta chain) was identified during a study of T cell repertoires in cytomegalovirus infection. Study information: It can be stated that public TCR beta signatures indicated CMV infection as well as a matching HLA type.

The CDR3 loop spans 13 amino acids. Trimming removed 7 bases at V and 0 bases at J, with 7 bases between. TCRdb re-called the reads through MiXCR, storing one row per CDR3 protein. Of under 850,000 distinct CDR3 sequences in the sample, around 31% are singletons; the top ten hold 15% to 20%. Remarks on this clonotype: The antigen is undetermined.

The V gene is TRBV12-3 or TRBV12-4, the J gene TRBJ1-3; no definite D call. This receptor was identified in a human donor in good health (CMV status not recorded). Some clones in this sample may be carry-over from other donors' samples. The sample in question was cultured PBMCs, obtained from culture after CMV antigen stimulation. The CDR3 DNA sequence: TGTGCCAGCAAGCCCAGCTCTGGAAACACCATATATTTT. It yields the protein CASKPSSGNTIYF.